This note documents a single T cell receptor (beta chain) sequence. Sequencing was performed with immunoSEQ multiplex PCR; in TCRdb, only in-frame clones are kept and a portion is missing. The table shows approximately 150,000 clones, with 75% to 90% occurring only once. This sample was taken from a study of T cell responses to AZD1222 COVID-19 vaccine. The CDR3 consists of 17 residues. Losses at the gene ends were 0 bases for V and 2 bases for J; bases not matched to a gene: 5. Germline V gives CDR1 SGDLS, CDR2 YYNGEE. This sequence originates from an adult in good health. Sequenced here: peripheral blood, sampled on day 0 of AZD1222 vaccination. The chain combines TRBV9 with TRBJ1-6, with 7 bases fitting TRBD1. CDR3 loop: CASSVDDRDAYNSPLHF. CDR3 coding DNA: TGTGCCAGCAGCGTAGATGACAGGGACGCCTATAATTCACCCCTCCACTTT.